This TCR beta chain appears in the sequencing data of a study of CD8 T cells in ankylosing spondylitis (dated by TCRdb to 2015 to 2018). About the investigation overall: The study set out to find disease-linked TCR variants by profiling T cell receptor beta repertoires in ankylosing spondylitis patients and healthy donors. The full study cohort was made up of about 25 ankylosing spondylitis patients and 108 healthy donors. Peripheral blood was sampled, and synovial fluid was also collected from ankylosing spondylitis patients.

What the research found in general, with its limitations: The disease-linked clones had a CD8+ phenotype and were found at relatively low frequencies in peripheral blood. The disease-linked clones were reported as significantly enriched in matched synovial fluid samples from ankylosing spondylitis patients. Some TCR beta motif variants had previously been reported in synovial fluid and blood of reactive arthritis patients, which suggested common disease-initiation mechanisms. A TCR beta motif made up of several highly homologous amino acid variants appeared to be characteristic of blood from ankylosing spondylitis patients.

Of note for this clonotype: Its antigen is still unknown. Base qualities are missing; no much larger clone stands one base away.

TCRdb records Illumina HiSeq 2500 as the sequencer. Quantitative 5'-RACE with molecular barcodes was the method used to prepare the TCR beta libraries. The original methods were these. Disease-linked TCR variants were identified with a new computational method built on a probabilistic model of VDJ rearrangement. TCRdb handled the public reads itself, with Q25 trimming in fastp and clone calling in MiXCR, and kept productive beta chains. Entries that share a CDR3 protein sequence are merged under the most common genes and DNA. It is TCRdb's table, rather than the study itself, that gives the V and J calls and clone size. In this sample the table shows over 700,000 distinct CDR3 sequences, 15% to 20% of which occur a single time. The ten largest clones capture 15% to 20% of the sample. CDR1 and CDR2 (MNHEY, SVGAGI) derive from the germline V gene. V drops 4 bases and J drops 0 bases, leaving 10 bases in between. Including the terminal cysteine and phenylalanine, the CDR3 comprises 16 residues. Only the CDR3 DNA stays, 48 bases, in frame from base 1.

Sequencing input: blood, either unsorted or a sorted T cell fraction (not recorded which). The chain is assembled from TRBV6-5 and TRBJ1-6, with TRBD1 tentatively as D gene (5 bases match). The sequence was collected from a male donor with ankylosing spondylitis. The nucleotide sequence reads TGTGCCAGCAGTTCGGACATCTTCTCCTATAATTCACCCCTCCACTTT. Its coded protein is CASSSDIFSYNSPLHF.